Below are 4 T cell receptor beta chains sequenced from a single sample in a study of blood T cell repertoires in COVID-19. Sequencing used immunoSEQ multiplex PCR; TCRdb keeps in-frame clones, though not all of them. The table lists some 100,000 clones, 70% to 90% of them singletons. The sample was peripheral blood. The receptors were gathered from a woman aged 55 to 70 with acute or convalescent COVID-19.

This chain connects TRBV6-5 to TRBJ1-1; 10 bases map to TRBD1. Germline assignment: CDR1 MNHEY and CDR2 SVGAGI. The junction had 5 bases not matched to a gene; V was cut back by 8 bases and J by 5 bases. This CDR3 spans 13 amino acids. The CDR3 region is CASGDRGLTEAFF. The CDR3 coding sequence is TGTGCCAGCGGAGACAGGGGGCTTACTGAAGCTTTCTTT.

The CDR3 reads CASSLEPGTRYGYTF. The CDR3 bases are TGTGCCAGCAGCTTAGAACCCGGGACACGTTATGGCTACACCTTC. V usage is TRBV11-1 and J usage is TRBJ1-2, with a tentative D call TRBD1 (6 bases). Germline CDR1 is SGHAT and CDR2 is FQDESV (reference sequence). The CDR3 covers 15 residues. V was shortened by 1 base and J by 5 bases, with 14 bases between the two germline ends.

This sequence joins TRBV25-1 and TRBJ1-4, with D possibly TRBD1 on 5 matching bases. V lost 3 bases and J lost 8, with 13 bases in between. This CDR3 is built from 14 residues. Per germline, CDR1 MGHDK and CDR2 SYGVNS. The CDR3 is CASSDFDSREKLFF. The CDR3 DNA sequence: TGTGCCAGCAGTGACTTTGACAGTAGGGAAAAACTGTTTTTT.

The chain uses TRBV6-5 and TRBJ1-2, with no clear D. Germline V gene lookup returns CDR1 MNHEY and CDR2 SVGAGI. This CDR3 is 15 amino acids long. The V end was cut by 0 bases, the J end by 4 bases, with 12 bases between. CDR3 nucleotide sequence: TGTGCCAGCAGTTACTCGTTTTCGGGAATCTATGGCTACACCTTC. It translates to CASSYSFSGIYGYTF.